This T cell receptor (beta chain) was documented in a study of T cell changes during pregnancy in multiple sclerosis. This clone was counted a single time. V lost 2 bases to trimming and J lost 4 bases, with 6 bases between them. The CDR3 length is 13 residues. The germline V gene encodes CDR1 SGDLS and CDR2 YYNGEE. Generated by immunoSEQ multiplex PCR, the TCRdb table keeps only in-frame clones and is missing some. Here the sample spans under 60,000 clones, 92% being singletons. Sequencing was performed on CD4+ T cells from peripheral blood mononuclear cells, taken after pregnancy. This TCR was recovered from a female donor with multiple sclerosis, enrolled in a pregnancy study. The rearrangement links TRBV9 to TRBJ2-2; D uncertain. The CDR3 reads CASSVPGTGELFF. For the CDR3, the DNA is TGTGCCAGCAGCGTCCCGGGCACCGGGGAGCTGTTTTTT.